The TCR beta chain under discussion was sequenced for a study of PD-L1 blockade in urothelial cancer. Time point noted: pretreatment peripheral blood. The patients had locally advanced or metastatic urothelial carcinoma. The table came from immunoSEQ multiplex PCR; TCRdb's copy has only in-frame clones and leaves some out. The table includes roughly 51,000 clones, roughly 78% detected once. There are a few counts of this clone. Sequencing used PBMCs, obtained around atezolizumab (anti-PD-L1) treatment. The source is a man between 65 and 85 years old with urothelial cancer.

The CDR3 reads CAAGTGYDYGYTF. The CDR3 DNA sequence: TGTGCCGCCGGGACAGGGTACGACTATGGCTACACCTTC. J is TRBJ1-2 and V is TRBV6-1, with 9 nucleotides matching TRBD1. The CDR3 length is 13 residues. V shed 11 bases and J 3 bases; nucleotides not matched to a gene: 7. CDR1 and CDR2 from the germline V gene are MNHNS and SASEGT.